This T cell receptor beta chain was sequenced for a study of technical replicates of blood from a handful of donors. Data came from immunoSEQ multiplex PCR; TCRdb stores just in-frame clones and leaves some out. The repertoire includes about 56,000 clones, about 96% of them detected once, and 3% to 3.5% sits in the top ten. This clone was seen a single time. Specimen: PBMCs. The receptor was derived from a human donor in good health. Some clones in this sample may be carry-over from other donors' samples.

DNA for the CDR3: TGTGCCAGCAGCCAAGGCGGACTAGCGACAGATACGCAGTATTTT. Encoded protein: CASSQGGLATDTQYF. The chain has TRBV4-2 and TRBJ2-3, with 9 bases matching TRBD2. The germline gives CDR1 LGHNA, CDR2 YNFKEQ. CDR3 length: 15 amino acids. The V gene end was trimmed by 1 base and the J gene end by 3 bases; junction bases not matched to a gene: 2.